The 8 T cell receptor beta chains presented below share a single source sample, sequenced in a study of blood T cell repertoires in COVID-19. Produced via immunoSEQ multiplex PCR; TCRdb's table is partial and in-frame only. The sample has 53,000 or so clones, approximately 84% seen once. Specimen: peripheral blood. These receptors were obtained from a human donor in a cohort sampled during active COVID-19.

The gene calls are TRBV5-4 and TRBJ2-3; 9 bases agree with TRBD1. CDR1 and CDR2 (germline): SGHNT, YYREEE (reference sequence). The CDR3 sequence is 12 residues long. V gave up 4 bases and J gave up 7 bases; unmatched junction bases: 1. CDR3 loop: CASSGQGNTQYF. The CDR3 DNA reads as TGTGCCAGCAGCGGACAGGGGAATACGCAGTATTTT.

There are a few counts of this clone. The chain uses TRBV11-1 and TRBJ2-2; D gene ambiguous. V dropped 3 bases and J dropped 2 bases, with 10 bases sitting between them. The CDR3 is made up of 15 amino acids. The germline V gene has CDR1 SGHAT and CDR2 FQDESV (reference sequence). In DNA form, the CDR3 reads TGTGCCAGCAGCTTTGGAGACCAAAACACCGGGGAGCTGTTTTTT. Encoded protein: CASSFGDQNTGELFF.

The rearrangement joins TRBV29-1 to TRBJ1-2, with 8 nucleotides matching TRBD1. Germline V CDR1 and CDR2: SQVTM, ANQGSEA. V lost 7 bases and J lost 5; bases outside the gene matches: 9. The CDR3 covers 13 residues. CDR3 region: CSGRQGARYGYTF. In DNA form, the CDR3 reads TGCAGCGGCAGGCAGGGGGCACGGTATGGCTACACCTTC.

The chain employs TRBV6-6 and TRBJ1-1; 11 bases agree with TRBD1. This CDR3 is built from 15 residues. V dropped 6 bases and J dropped 10; count of bases not matched to a gene: 13. Germline CDR1 is MNHNY and CDR2 is SVGAGI (reference sequence). The CDR3 nucleotides read TGTGCCAGCAGCGCCACGGACAGGGGGCAGGTGGGAGCTTTCTTT. Encoded protein: CASSATDRGQVGAFF.

The CDR3 loop is CASSQGSGGREQYF. In DNA form, the CDR3 reads TGCGCCAGCAGCCAAGGGTCCGGCGGGAGGGAGCAGTACTTC. This rearrangement joins TRBV4-1 to TRBJ2-7, with TRBD2 identical over 8 bases. The CDR3 runs 14 residues. Germline CDR1 is MGHRA and CDR2 is YSYEKL. J lost 7 bases, V lost 1 base, and 6 bases had no gene match.

The chain combines TRBV7-2 with TRBJ1-2; the D is unclear. V dropped 1 base and J dropped 8 bases, with 11 bases sitting between them. The germline CDR1 and CDR2 sequences are SGHTA and FQGNSA. CDR3 size: 13 residues. CDR3 in amino acids: CASSLDVSGGYTF. CDR3 in DNA: TGTGCCAGCAGCTTAGATGTGAGCGGGGGCTACACCTTC. Combining the CDR3 with reference TRBV7-2 and TRBJ1-2 gives the whole variable domain GAGVSQSPSNKVTEKGKDVELRCDPISGHTALYWYRQSLGQGLEFLIYFQGNSAPDKSGLPSDRFSAERTGGSVSTLTIQRTQQEDSAVYLCASSLDVSGGYTFGSGTRLTVV.

V is TRBV5-6 and J is TRBJ2-7; 7 nucleotides agree with TRBD2. The CDR3 extends over 13 amino acids. Looked up from germline, CDR1 is SGHDT and CDR2 is YYEEEE. V was pared by 4 bases and J by 6 bases, with 7 bases of the junction left unmatched. The CDR3 spells CASSPRLALEQYF. CDR3 DNA sequence: TGTGCCAGCAGCCCAAGACTAGCCCTCGAGCAGTACTTC.

The CDR3 region has the DNA TGTGCCTGGAGTGTCGCGACCCTAGCGGAGACCCAGTACTTC. Translated: CAWSVATLAETQYF. The chain uses TRBV30 and TRBJ2-5; D possibly corresponds to TRBD2 (6 bases). The V end lost 0 bases, the J end lost 5 bases, and 13 bases lay between the germline ends. The germline V gene has CDR1 GTSNPN and CDR2 SVGIG (reference sequence). The length of the CDR3 is 14 residues.